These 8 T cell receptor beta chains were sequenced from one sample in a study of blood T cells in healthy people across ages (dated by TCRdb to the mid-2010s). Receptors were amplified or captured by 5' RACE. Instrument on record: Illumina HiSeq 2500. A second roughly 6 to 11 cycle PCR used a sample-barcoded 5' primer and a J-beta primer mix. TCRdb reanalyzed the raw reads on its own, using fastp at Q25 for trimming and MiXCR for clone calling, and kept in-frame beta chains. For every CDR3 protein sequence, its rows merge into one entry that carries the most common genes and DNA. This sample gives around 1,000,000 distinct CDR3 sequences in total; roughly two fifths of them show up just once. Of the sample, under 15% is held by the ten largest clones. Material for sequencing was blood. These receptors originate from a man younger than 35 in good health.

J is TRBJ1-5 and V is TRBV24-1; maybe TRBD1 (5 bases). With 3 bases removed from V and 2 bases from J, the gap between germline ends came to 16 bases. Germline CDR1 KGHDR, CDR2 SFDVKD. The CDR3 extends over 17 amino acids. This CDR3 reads CATSDPGPLWGNQPQHF. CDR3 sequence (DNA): TGTGCCACCAGTGATCCGGGACCCCTTTGGGGCAATCAGCCCCAGCATTTT.

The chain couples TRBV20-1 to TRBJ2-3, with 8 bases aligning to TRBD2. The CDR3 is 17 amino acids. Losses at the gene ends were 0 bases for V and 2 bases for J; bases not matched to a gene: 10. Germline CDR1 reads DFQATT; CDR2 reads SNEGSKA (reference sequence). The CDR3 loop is CSARDGGELADTDTQYF. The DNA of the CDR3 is TGCAGTGCTAGAGATGGGGGCGAACTAGCGGACACAGATACGCAGTATTTT.

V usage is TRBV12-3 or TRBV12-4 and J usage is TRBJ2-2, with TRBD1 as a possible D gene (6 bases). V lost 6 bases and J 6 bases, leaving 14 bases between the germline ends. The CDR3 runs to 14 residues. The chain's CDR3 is CASSSPDRSGELFF. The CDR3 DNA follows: TGTGCCAGCAGCTCTCCAGACAGGTCCGGGGAGCTGTTTTTT.

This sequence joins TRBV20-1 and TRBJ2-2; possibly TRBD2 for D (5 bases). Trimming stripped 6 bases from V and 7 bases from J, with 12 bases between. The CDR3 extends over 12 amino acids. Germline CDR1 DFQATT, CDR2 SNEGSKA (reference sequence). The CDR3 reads CSAKTRDGELFF. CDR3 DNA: TGCAGTGCCAAGACGAGGGACGGGGAGCTGTTTTTT.

The CDR3, as DNA: TGTGCCAGCAGTGACTTCGGCGGGACTGGGGGCCCAGATACGCAGTATTTT. Translated, it gives CASSDFGGTGGPDTQYF. The J gene is TRBJ2-3, the V gene TRBV6-4; possibly TRBD1 or TRBD2 for D (6 bases each). Trimming removed 1 base from V and 4 bases from J, with 18 bases in between. Germline lookup yields CDR1 MRHNA and CDR2 SNTAGT. The CDR3 totals 17 residues.

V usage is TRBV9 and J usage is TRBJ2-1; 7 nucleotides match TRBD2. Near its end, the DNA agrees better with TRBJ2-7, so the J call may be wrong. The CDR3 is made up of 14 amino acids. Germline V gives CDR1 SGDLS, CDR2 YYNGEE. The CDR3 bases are TGTGCCAGCAGCGTTGGGGGGGTATACAATGAGCAGTACTTC. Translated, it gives CASSVGGVYNEQYF.

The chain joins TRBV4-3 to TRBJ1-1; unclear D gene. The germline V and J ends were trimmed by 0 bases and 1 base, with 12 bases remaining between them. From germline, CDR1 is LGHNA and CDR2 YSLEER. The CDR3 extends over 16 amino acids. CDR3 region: CASSQDFVGENTEAFF. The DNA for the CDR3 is TGCGCCAGCAGCCAAGATTTCGTTGGGGAGAACACTGAAGCTTTCTTT.

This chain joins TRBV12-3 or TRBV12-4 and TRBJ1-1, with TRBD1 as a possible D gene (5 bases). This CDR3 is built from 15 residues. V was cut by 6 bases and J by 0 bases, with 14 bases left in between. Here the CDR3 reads CASSPTDGMNTEAFF. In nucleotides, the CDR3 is TGTGCCAGCAGCCCGACAGACGGAATGAACACTGAAGCTTTCTTT.